The 17 T cell receptor beta chains reported below all come from one sample, sequenced in a study of blood T cell repertoires in COVID-19. Clones were sequenced by immunoSEQ multiplex PCR, and TCRdb holds only the in-frame ones, with some missing. The table includes under 300,000 clones, around 89% detected once. Sequenced: peripheral blood. The receptors shown here come from a woman aged 40 to 49 with acute or convalescent COVID-19.

The J gene is TRBJ1-6, the V gene TRBV30; 11 nucleotides align to TRBD1. Losses at the gene ends were 0 bases for V and 9 bases for J; bases not matched to a gene: 7. Germline values: CDR1 GTSNPN, CDR2 SVGIG (reference sequence). The CDR3 consists of 16 residues. CDR3: CAWSVPGTGGPSPLHF. DNA of the CDR3: TGTGCCTGGAGTGTACCCGGGACAGGGGGTCCTTCACCCCTCCACTTT.

This chain uses TRBV11-2 with TRBJ2-5, with TRBD2 identical over 10 bases. The V gene end was trimmed by 4 bases and the J gene end by 5 bases; junction bases not matched to a gene: 4. Germline V CDR1 and CDR2: SGHAT, FQNNGV. The CDR3 extends over 14 amino acids. The CDR3 spells CASSWILAGETQYF. Written as DNA, the CDR3 is TGTGCCAGCAGCTGGATACTAGCGGGGGAGACCCAGTACTTC.

J is TRBJ2-1 and V is TRBV9; a possible D gene is TRBD1 (6 bases). The CDR3 covers 15 residues. Germline values: CDR1 SGDLS, CDR2 YYNGEE. The ends were cut back, 3 bases at V and 5 bases at J, with 15 bases in the middle. The CDR3 sequence is CASSATPEGDNEQFF. The CDR3 DNA is TGTGCCAGCAGCGCTACTCCCGAGGGGGACAATGAGCAGTTCTTC.

This chain links TRBV6-5 with TRBJ2-5; D not resolved. The CDR3 extends over 13 amino acids. CDR1 is MNHEY, CDR2 SVGAGI, per germline. The V and J ends lost 6 bases and 4 bases respectively, with 12 bases between them. The CDR3, as DNA: TGTGCCAGCAGCCGTTCCCCGGGAGAGACCCAGTACTTC. Its translation: CASSRSPGETQYF.

The chain recombines TRBV6-5 with TRBJ2-2; no definite D call. The germline V gene encodes CDR1 MNHEY and CDR2 SVGAGI. V lost 2 bases to trimming and J lost 8 bases, with 6 bases between them. This CDR3 region has 12 residues. DNA of the CDR3: TGTGCCAGCAGTTACGGGCAGGGGGAGCTGTTTTTT. Amino acids: CASSYGQGELFF.

The V and J genes are TRBV19 and TRBJ1-2, with D maybe TRBD1 (6 bases). Germline CDR1 is LNHDA and CDR2 is SQIVND (reference sequence). This CDR3 has 13 residues. The CDR3 DNA follows: TGTGGAACAGGGAGACGTGACGGCATGGGCTACACCTTC. It is translated as CGTGRRDGMGYTF.

The chain carries TRBV3-1 (or the pseudogene TRBV3-2) and TRBJ1-2, with TRBD1 as a possible D gene (6 bases). Germline loops: CDR1 LGHDT, CDR2 YNNKEL (reference sequence). The CDR3 spans 13 residues. V was trimmed by 1 base and J by 7 bases, leaving 10 bases between them. The CDR3 DNA follows: TGTGCCAGCAGCCAAGGACAGGTGTCTGGCTACACCTTC. It encodes CASSQGQVSGYTF.

The chain combines TRBV2 with TRBJ1-2; D is uncertain. V lost 7 bases to trimming and J lost 1 base, with 7 bases between them. Germline loops: CDR1 SNHLY, CDR2 FYNNEI. CDR3 length: 12 amino acids. CDR3 in amino acids: CASTPNNYGYTF. In DNA, the CDR3 is TGTGCCAGCACCCCTAATAACTATGGCTACACCTTC.

The chain links TRBV21-1 to TRBJ2-3; the D call of TRBD1 is as the table states it, not checked on the DNA. TRBV21-1 is listed as a pseudogene. The CDR3 spans 15 residues. For the CDR3, the DNA is TGTGCCAGAGGCCAGGGTACCCGGAGCACAGATACGCAGTATTTT. Translating gives CARGQGTRSTDTQYF.

This rearrangement joins TRBV7-2 to TRBJ2-1, with D possibly matching TRBD2 (5 bases). The CDR3 has 15 residues. Trimming removed 3 bases from V and 4 bases from J, with 13 bases in between. Germline CDR1 is SGHTA and CDR2 is FQGNSA. The CDR3 protein is CASSFLADDYNEQFF. The CDR3 DNA is TGTGCCAGCAGCTTTCTAGCAGATGATTACAATGAGCAGTTCTTC.

The chain carries TRBV4-1 and TRBJ1-2; weak D call: TRBD1 (6 bases). The CDR3 contains 17 residues. V gave up 1 base and J gave up 6 bases, with 21 bases separating them. Germline V gene lookup returns CDR1 MGHRA and CDR2 YSYEKL. CDR3 sequence reads: CASSQGIVGGALHGYTF. The CDR3 DNA follows: TGCGCCAGCAGCCAAGGAATTGTTGGGGGGGCGCTTCATGGCTACACCTTC.

The chain uses TRBV12-5 and TRBJ2-5, with D possibly matching TRBD1 (5 bases). Deletions cut 7 bases from V and 5 bases from J, with 8 bases between. The CDR3 totals 11 residues. CDR1 is LGHNT and CDR2 is FRNRAP in the germline V gene. The CDR3 bases are TGTGCTAGTGAAAGGGGTGAGACCCAGTACTTC. This translates into CASERGETQYF.

The chain recombines TRBV19 with TRBJ1-1; D perhaps matches TRBD1 (6 bases). The CDR3 sequence is 12 residues long. V was clipped by 5 bases and J by 9 bases, with 13 bases between them. The V gene's germline CDR1 is LNHDA and CDR2 SQIVND (reference sequence). The CDR3 loop is CASSARTVKAFF. In nucleotides, the CDR3 is TGTGCCAGTAGTGCCCGGACAGTGAAAGCTTTCTTT.

This chain connects TRBV2 to TRBJ2-5; weak D call: TRBD2 (6 bases). The V end lost 4 bases, the J end lost 1 base, and 7 bases lay between the germline ends. The CDR3 contains 13 residues. Germline V lookup: CDR1 SNHLY, CDR2 FYNNEI. The CDR3 sequence: CASSAGLQETQYF. The CDR3 DNA sequence: TGTGCCAGCAGTGCGGGACTCCAAGAGACCCAGTACTTC. The whole variable domain, remainder taken from reference TRBV2 and TRBJ2-5, is EPEVTQTPSHQVTQMGQEVILRCVPISNHLYFYWYRQILGQKVEFLVSFYNNEISEKSEIFDDQFSVERPDGSNFTLKIRSTKLEDSAMYFCASSAGLQETQYFGPGTRLLVL.

This sequence joins TRBV6-5 and TRBJ1-4, with D perhaps TRBD1 (6 bases). Trimming shortened V by 2 bases and J by 2 bases, and 9 bases separated the two germline ends. The CDR3 sequence is 15 residues long. Germline assignment: CDR1 MNHEY and CDR2 SVGAGI. CDR3 in amino acids: CASSYNRVTNEKLFF. CDR3 DNA: TGTGCCAGCAGTTACAACAGGGTTACTAATGAAAAACTGTTTTTT.

V and J are TRBV5-4 and TRBJ1-2, with TRBD1 matching 9 bases. From germline, CDR1 is SGHNT and CDR2 YYREEE (reference sequence). The ends lost 4 bases at V and 4 bases at J; junction bases unmatched: 2. CDR3 length: 13 amino acids. CDR3 sequence: CASSTQGAYGYTF. The CDR3 nucleotides are TGTGCCAGCAGCACACAGGGGGCCTATGGCTACACCTTC.

The genes are TRBV30 and TRBJ1-2; maybe TRBD1 (6 bases). This CDR3 contains 14 residues. Trimming removed 4 bases at V and 2 bases at J, with 14 bases between. The germline gives CDR1 GTSNPN, CDR2 SVGIG (reference sequence). CDR3 amino acids: CAWTSPGTNYGYTF. CDR3 DNA: TGTGCCTGGACCTCACCCGGGACAAACTATGGCTACACCTTC.